Following are 27 T cell receptor beta chains from one sample sequenced in a study of blood T cell repertoires in COVID-19. Some clones are missing from TCRdb's copy, which holds only in-frame ones; the method was immunoSEQ multiplex PCR. The table records about 190,000 clones, over 75% of them present only once. The sequenced material came from peripheral blood. The receptors were sampled from a man between 50 and 59 years old who had recovered from COVID-19.

Worth noting for this clone: This CDR3 is also generated by other DNA sequences in the sample. This chain links TRBV9 with TRBJ2-1; D might be TRBD2 (5 bases). Germline values: CDR1 SGDLS, CDR2 YYNGEE. The germline V and J ends were trimmed by 2 bases and 0 bases, with 9 bases remaining between them. The CDR3 sequence is 15 residues long. Written as DNA, the CDR3 is TGTGCCAGCAGCGTGAGCGGTGCCTCCTACAATGAGCAGTTCTTC. Translated: CASSVSGASYNEQFF.

This clone was seen more than once but under ten times. The chain combines TRBV28 with TRBJ1-2; 7 bases fit TRBD1. Germline V gene data show CDR1 as MDHEN and CDR2 as SYDVKM. The CDR3 covers 13 residues. J lost 0 bases, V lost 8 bases, and 3 bases had no gene match. CDR3 nucleotides: TGTGCCAGCCTAGACAGGGCTAACTATGGCTACACCTTC. Its protein is CASLDRANYGYTF.

The chain combines TRBV21-1 with TRBJ2-7; TRBD2, the D gene given by the table, was not confirmed from the DNA. TRBV21-1 is a recognized pseudogene. This CDR3 has 13 amino acids. CDR3 residues: CASSLNPPLQQYF. CDR3 bases: TGTGCCAGCAGCCTAAACCCCCCCCTACAGCAGTACTTC.

V usage is TRBV19 and J usage is TRBJ2-5; D uncertain. V was clipped by 1 base and J by 1 base, with 7 bases between them. Per germline, CDR1 LNHDA and CDR2 SQIVND (reference sequence). The CDR3 consists of 14 residues. The CDR3 nucleotides are TGTGCCAGTAGTATAGTGGCCAGCCAAGAGACCCAGTACTTC. Its protein product is CASSIVASQETQYF.

The genes are TRBV30 and TRBJ1-4; tentatively, D is TRBD1 (6 bases). This CDR3 has 15 amino acids. The V and J ends lost 3 bases and 8 bases respectively, with 19 bases between them. Germline V gene lookup returns CDR1 GTSNPN and CDR2 SVGIG (reference sequence). The chain's CDR3 is CAWRQETGSREKLFF. CDR3 coding DNA: TGTGCCTGGAGGCAAGAGACAGGCTCTCGGGAAAAACTGTTTTTT.

CDR3 region: CASSSRENGEQYF. The CDR3 nucleotides are TGTGCCAGCAGCTCCAGGGAAAATGGAGAGCAGTACTTC. The chain has TRBV7-7 and TRBJ2-7; TRBD1 might be the D (5 bases). The germline V and J ends were trimmed by 4 bases and 7 bases, with 14 bases remaining between them. The CDR3 loop spans 13 amino acids. In germline, CDR1 is SSHAT, CDR2 FNYEAQ (reference sequence). Drawing the rest from reference TRBV7-7 and TRBJ2-7, the complete variable domain is GAGVSQSPRYKVTKRGQDVTLRCDPISSHATLYWYQQALGQGPEFLTYFNYEAQPDKSGLPSDRFSAERPEGSISTLTIQRTEQRDSAMYRCASSSRENGEQYFGPGTRLTVT.

The table lists this clone with a count of one. The J gene is TRBJ2-7, the V gene TRBV28; 8 bases map to TRBD2. CDR1 and CDR2 from the germline V gene are MDHEN and SYDVKM. Unmatched junction bases numbered 9, after V lost 5 bases and J lost 0 bases. The CDR3 sequence is 16 residues long. CDR3 sequence (DNA): TGTGCCAGCAGTCCACCCGGACTAGCAAGCTCCTACGAGCAGTACTTC. It is translated as CASSPPGLASSYEQYF.

This clone appeared once. The chain is built from TRBV29-1 and TRBJ2-7; 10 nucleotides align to TRBD2. The CDR3 totals 14 residues. V shed 7 bases and J 1 base; nucleotides not matched to a gene: 7. Germline V CDR1 and CDR2: SQVTM, ANQGSEA. CDR3 nucleotides: TGCAGCGCCGGAGCTAGCGGGAGTTCCTACGAGCAGTACTTC. It yields the protein CSAGASGSSYEQYF.

This clone was found once. The rearrangement joins TRBV14 to TRBJ1-1; D perhaps matches TRBD1 (5 bases). CDR1 and CDR2 (germline): SGHDN, FVKESK. Trimming left V 6 bases short and J 0 bases short, with 17 bases between. The CDR3 is 16 amino acids. The CDR3, as DNA: TGTGCCAGCAGGCCTCCCTTTGGACACATGAACACTGAAGCTTTCTTT. This translates into CASRPPFGHMNTEAFF.

This chain uses TRBV9 with TRBJ2-1, with TRBD2 identical over 9 bases. CDR1 is SGDLS, CDR2 YYNGEE, per germline. The V and J ends lost 3 bases and 2 bases, in that order; junction bases with no gene match: 9. CDR3 size: 17 residues. The CDR3, as DNA: TGTGCCAGCAGCGGGGGGACTAGCAGGATAACCTACAATGAGCAGTTCTTC. Translation gives CASSGGTSRITYNEQFF.

This clone was counted only a few times. The chain links TRBV30 to TRBJ1-3; no reliable D call. CDR1 is GTSNPN, CDR2 SVGIG, per germline (reference sequence). Trimming cost V 0 bases and J 0 bases, with 12 bases left between them. The CDR3 runs 16 residues. CDR3 DNA sequence: TGTGCCTGGAGTGTAATGGGGAGCGCCTCTGGAAACACCATATATTTT. This sequence encodes CAWSVMGSASGNTIYF.

For this clone: Within the sample, other DNA sequences also encode this same CDR3. This chain connects TRBV5-1 to TRBJ2-5; D may be TRBD2 (5 bases). From germline, CDR1 is SGHRS and CDR2 YFSETQ. CDR3 length: 13 amino acids. Trimming took 4 bases from V and 3 from J, leaving 10 bases between them. In nucleotides, the CDR3 is TGCGCCAGCAGCGAGGGAGTAGAAGAGACCCAGTACTTC. Its protein product is CASSEGVEETQYF.

The chain recombines TRBV11-2 with TRBJ2-7; 7 bases line up with TRBD2. This CDR3 is built from 15 residues. CDR1 and CDR2 from the germline V gene are SGHAT and FQNNGV. The V segment lost 4 bases and the J segment 3 bases; nucleotides outside the gene matches: 9. CDR3 sequence: CASSSRGAGIYEQYF. CDR3 DNA sequence: TGTGCCAGCAGCTCCCGGGGAGCGGGGATCTACGAGCAGTACTTC. The variable domain in full, with the rest retrieved from reference TRBV11-2 and TRBJ2-7, is EAGVAQSPRYKIIEKRQSVAFWCNPISGHATLYWYQQILGQGPKLLIQFQNNGVVDDSQLPKDRFSAERLKGVDSTLKIQPAKLEDSAVYLCASSSRGAGIYEQYFGPGTRLTVT.

The gene calls are TRBV7-9 and TRBJ1-1; 9 nucleotides match TRBD1. The germline V gene has CDR1 SEHNR and CDR2 FQNEAQ (reference sequence). V shed 1 base and J 10 bases; nucleotides not matched to a gene: 4. The CDR3 consists of 13 residues. CDR3 nucleotides: TGTGCCAGCAGCTTAGATGGACAGGGGCCAGCTTTCTTT. Its protein is CASSLDGQGPAFF.

The V call is TRBV18, the J call TRBJ2-7; D possibly corresponds to TRBD2 (6 bases). This CDR3 spans 14 amino acids. V dropped 8 bases and J dropped 3 bases, with 17 bases sitting between them. CDR1 and CDR2 from the germline V gene are KGHSH and LQKENI. The CDR3 is CASTRLGLDYEQYF. CDR3 coding DNA: TGTGCCAGCACACGACTAGGACTCGACTACGAGCAGTACTTC.

CDR3 coding DNA: TGTGCCAGCACCGGAAACGGGTTGATGGATACGCAGTATTTT. It yields the protein CASTGNGLMDTQYF. This rearrangement joins TRBV2 to TRBJ2-3; D gene ambiguous. This CDR3 is 14 amino acids long. Germline lookup yields CDR1 SNHLY and CDR2 FYNNEI. The germline V and J ends were trimmed by 7 bases and 6 bases, with 17 bases remaining between them.

This clone was counted only a few times. This chain links TRBV7-3 with TRBJ2-6; 7 bases line up with TRBD2. Germline loops: CDR1 SGHTA, CDR2 FQGTGA. V lost 5 bases to trimming and J lost 0 bases; unmatched junction nucleotides: 7. CDR3 length: 17 residues. In DNA form, the CDR3 reads TGTGCCAGCAGCGTAGCGGGCCTCAGCTCTGGGGCCAACGTCCTGACTTTC. It encodes CASSVAGLSSGANVLTF.

This chain connects TRBV5-8 to TRBJ2-1, with TRBD1 matching 9 bases. The length of the CDR3 is 15 residues. CDR1 SGHTS and CDR2 YDEGEE come from the germline V gene. The ends lost 4 bases at V and 7 bases at J; junction bases unmatched: 9. The CDR3 sequence is CASSRGQGVSNEQFF. CDR3 in DNA: TGTGCCAGCAGCCGGGGACAGGGTGTTTCGAATGAGCAGTTCTTC.

V is TRBV27 and J is TRBJ2-1, with D perhaps matching TRBD2 (6 bases). Per the germline V gene, CDR1 is MNHEY and CDR2 is SMNVEV (reference sequence). The CDR3 sequence is 15 residues long. V lost 7 bases, J lost 0 bases, and 13 bases lay in between. Here the CDR3 reads CASNSRGSSYNEQFF. The CDR3 region has the DNA TGTGCCAGCAATTCCCGGGGGAGCTCCTACAATGAGCAGTTCTTC.

The J gene is TRBJ1-1, the V gene TRBV10-2; TRBD1 aligns across 8 bases. After removal of 5 bases from V and 8 bases from J, the junction contained 10 bases not matched to a gene. This CDR3 comprises 14 residues. The germline gives CDR1 WSHSY, CDR2 SAAADI. The CDR3 DNA sequence: TGCGCCAGCAGTTATTCAGGGGGCAAGGTCGAAGCTTTCTTT. Its protein product is CASSYSGGKVEAFF.

CDR3 amino acids: CAWSVSEVTEAFF. CDR3 sequence (DNA): TGTGCCTGGAGTGTATCTGAGGTCACTGAAGCTTTCTTT. The V gene is TRBV30, the J gene TRBJ1-1, with D uncertain. CDR3 size: 13 residues. Germline lookup yields CDR1 GTSNPN and CDR2 SVGIG (reference sequence). V shed 0 bases and J shed 4 bases, with 9 bases lying between them.

V is TRBV10-3 and J is TRBJ2-7, with 14 bases matching TRBD2. The CDR3 runs to 16 residues. Germline lookup yields CDR1 ENHRY and CDR2 SYGVKD. Germline trimming cut 6 bases from V and 0 bases from J; bases unmatched to any gene: 4. The DNA for the CDR3 is TGTGCCATCAGAGGGACTAGCGGGAGTGGCTCCTACGAGCAGTACTTC. Protein: CAIRGTSGSGSYEQYF.

The chain recombines TRBV4-3 with TRBJ2-2; 8 positions agree with TRBD2. Germline lookup yields CDR1 LGHNA and CDR2 YSLEER. The V and J ends lost 6 bases and 3 bases, in that order; junction bases with no gene match: 6. The CDR3 totals 15 residues. The CDR3 DNA is TGCGCCAGCAGTCCTGGACTAGCAGACACCGGGGAGCTGTTTTTT. It encodes CASSPGLADTGELFF.

This clone occurred once. This chain joins TRBV7-2 and TRBJ2-7, with TRBD1 as a possible D gene (6 bases). This CDR3 comprises 15 residues. Germline V gene lookup returns CDR1 SGHTA and CDR2 FQGNSA. Trimming took 3 bases from V and 6 from J, leaving 18 bases between them. CDR3 sequence: CASSFRDIRFGEQYF. Here the CDR3 DNA reads TGTGCCAGCAGCTTCCGGGACATACGTTTCGGCGAGCAGTACTTC.

The CDR3 sequence: CASSLQGNQPQHF. The CDR3 DNA reads as TGTGCCAGCAGTTTACAGGGCAATCAGCCCCAGCATTTT. The V and J genes are TRBV27 and TRBJ1-5; D is undetermined. The length of the CDR3 is 13 residues. V dropped 2 bases and J dropped 2 bases, with 4 bases sitting between them. Germline-derived CDR1 and CDR2 are MNHEY and SMNVEV (reference sequence).

J is TRBJ2-7 and V is TRBV14, with 8 bases that match TRBD2. The ends lost 4 bases at V and 2 bases at J; junction bases unmatched: 4. The CDR3 spans 14 residues. CDR1 is SGHDN, CDR2 FVKESK, per germline. CDR3 residues: CASSRQAGAYEQYF. The CDR3 coding sequence is TGTGCCAGCAGCCGTCAAGCGGGGGCCTACGAGCAGTACTTC.

The J gene is TRBJ1-1, the V gene TRBV7-2; possible D gene TRBD1, 6 bases. Germline CDR1 SGHTA, CDR2 FQGNSA. The CDR3 length is 15 residues. V shed 2 bases and J shed 4 bases, with 14 bases lying between them. For the CDR3, the DNA is TGTGCCAGCAGCTTACGTACAGGGTCGAGCACTGAAGCTTTCTTT. Its translation: CASSLRTGSSTEAFF.